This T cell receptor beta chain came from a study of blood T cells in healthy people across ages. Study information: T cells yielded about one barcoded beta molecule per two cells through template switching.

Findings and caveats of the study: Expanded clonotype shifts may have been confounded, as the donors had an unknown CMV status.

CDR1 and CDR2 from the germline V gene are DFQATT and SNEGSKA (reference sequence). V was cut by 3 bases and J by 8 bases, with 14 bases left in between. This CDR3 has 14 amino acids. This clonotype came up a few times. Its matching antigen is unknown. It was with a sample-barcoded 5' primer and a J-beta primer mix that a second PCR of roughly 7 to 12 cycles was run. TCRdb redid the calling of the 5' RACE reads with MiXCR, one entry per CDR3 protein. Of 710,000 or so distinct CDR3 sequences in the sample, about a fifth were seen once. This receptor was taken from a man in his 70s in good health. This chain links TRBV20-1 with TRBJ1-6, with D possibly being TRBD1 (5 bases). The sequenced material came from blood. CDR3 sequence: CSASFGQGDSPLHF. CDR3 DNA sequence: TGCAGTGCTAGTTTCGGGCAGGGAGATTCACCCCTCCACTTT.